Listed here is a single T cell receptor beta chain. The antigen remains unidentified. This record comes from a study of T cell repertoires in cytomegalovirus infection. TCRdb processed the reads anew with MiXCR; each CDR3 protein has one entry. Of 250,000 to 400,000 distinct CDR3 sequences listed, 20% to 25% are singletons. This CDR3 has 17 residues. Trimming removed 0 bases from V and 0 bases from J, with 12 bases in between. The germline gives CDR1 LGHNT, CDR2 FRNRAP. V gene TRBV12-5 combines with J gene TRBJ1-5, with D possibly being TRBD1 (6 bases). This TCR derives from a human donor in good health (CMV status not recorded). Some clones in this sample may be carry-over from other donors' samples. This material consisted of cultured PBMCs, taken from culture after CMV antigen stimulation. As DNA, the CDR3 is TGTGCTAGTGGTTTGGTAACAGGGAAGAATAGCAATCAGCCCCAGCATTTT. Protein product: CASGLVTGKNSNQPQHF.